These T cell receptor beta chains were read from a single sample in a study of blood T cell repertoires in COVID-19. The table came from immunoSEQ multiplex PCR; TCRdb's copy has only in-frame clones and leaves some out. The repertoire consists of around 80,000 clones, with more than 80% occurring once and the leading ten covering roughly 30%. Sequences were obtained from peripheral blood. The source is a woman at least 80 years old with acute or convalescent COVID-19. The CDR3 runs from the conserved cysteine through the conserved F or W.

v_gene	j_gene	CDR3aa
TRBV24-1	TRBJ2-3	CATSDTTGADTQYF
TRBV29-1	TRBJ2-5	CSPRGLAGGRETQYF
TRBV18	TRBJ2-1	CASSSAEGGAYNEQFF
TRBV10-3	TRBJ2-7	CAISEVVRVEQYF
TRBV9	TRBJ1-3	CASSVGLGNTIYF
TRBV30	TRBJ2-5	CAWSLQGAGETQYF
TRBV3-1/TRBV3-2	TRBJ2-3	CASSQEDRGGTDTQYF
TRBV3-1/TRBV3-2	TRBJ2-3	CASSHNARGPDTQYF
TRBV19	TRBJ1-4	CASSIRGRGEKLFF
TRBV2	TRBJ1-1	CASRGLSGGNTEAFF
TRBV2	TRBJ1-1	CAIPTGGQVGNTEAFF
TRBV5-1	TRBJ1-5	CASSLDKSTGEGNQPQHF
TRBV20-1	TRBJ2-7	CSARGGSEQYF
TRBV20-1	TRBJ2-7	CSAGGPGGEQYF
TRBV11-2	TRBJ2-5	CASSPWTARETQYF
TRBV5-6	TRBJ2-7	CASSLLGQDEREQYF
TRBV29-1	TRBJ1-1	CSVDDRGETEAFF
TRBV7-9	TRBJ2-3	CASSSSGAFPDTQYF
TRBV6-5	TRBJ1-3	CASSQGYGNTIYF
TRBV12-2	TRBJ2-3	CASRLRLAGGRDTQYF
TRBV11-3	TRBJ2-1	CASSQHRGRGNEQFF
TRBV15	TRBJ2-3	CATSRDYTDTQYF
TRBV18	TRBJ1-1	CASSPVGGTEAFF
TRBV7-9	TRBJ2-1	CASSRGLEGFF
TRBV5-1	TRBJ2-2	CASSVTSERGGELFF
TRBV30	TRBJ2-3	CAWTQTSDTQYF
TRBV29-1	TRBJ2-3	CSVGGHRPDTQYF
TRBV19	TRBJ1-1	CASSIVGFSGTEAFF
TRBV6-2/TRBV6-3	TRBJ2-1	CASSLAGATYNEQFF
TRBV20-1	TRBJ2-7	CSASFSGRDSYEQYF
TRBV15	TRBJ2-2	CATSRGTSGVTGELFF
TRBV9	TRBJ1-1	CASSTQSTGRTEAFF
TRBV18	TRBJ2-7	CASSPRTGGSYEQYF
TRBV19	TRBJ2-3	CASSMWGGSGPDTQYF
TRBV14	TRBJ2-3	CASSQRGRAPTDTQYF
TRBV6-4	TRBJ2-2	CASRLEGGSNTGELFF
TRBV2	TRBJ2-7	CASRGTSGTYEQYF
TRBV6-5	TRBJ1-6	CASSYSRGPLHF
TRBV27	TRBJ1-5	CASSSTGMGQPQHF
TRBV2	TRBJ2-7	CASRRMGFEQYF
TRBV6-5	TRBJ2-5	CASSYEGQGLRTQYF
TRBV9	TRBJ1-3	CASSGRQGMDTIYF
TRBV11-3	TRBJ2-5	CASSSGTWGETQYF
TRBV18	TRBJ2-7	CASSPTFAGGSYEQYF
TRBV7-2	TRBJ2-7	CASSLAGPGGYEQYF
TRBV5-1	TRBJ2-3	CASSPGQETDTQYF
TRBV29-1	TRBJ1-2	CSVENSLARGSKDGYTF